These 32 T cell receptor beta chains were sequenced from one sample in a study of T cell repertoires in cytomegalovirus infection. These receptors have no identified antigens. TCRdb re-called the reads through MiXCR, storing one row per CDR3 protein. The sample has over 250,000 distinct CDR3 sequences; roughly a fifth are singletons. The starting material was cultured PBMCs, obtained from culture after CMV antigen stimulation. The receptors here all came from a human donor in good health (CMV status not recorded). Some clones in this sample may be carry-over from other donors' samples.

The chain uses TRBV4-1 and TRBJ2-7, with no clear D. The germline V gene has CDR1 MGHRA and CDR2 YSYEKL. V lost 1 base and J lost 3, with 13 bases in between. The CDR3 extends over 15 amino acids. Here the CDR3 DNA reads TGCGCCAGCAGCCAAGGGTTAGGTAGGAACTACGAGCAGTACGTC. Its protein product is CASSQGLGRNYEQYV.

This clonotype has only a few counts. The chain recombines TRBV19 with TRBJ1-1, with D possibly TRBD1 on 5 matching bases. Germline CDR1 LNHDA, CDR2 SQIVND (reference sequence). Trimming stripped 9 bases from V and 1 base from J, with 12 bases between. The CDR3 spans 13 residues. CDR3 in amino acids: CASRETENTEAFF. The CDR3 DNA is TGTGCCAGCAGGGAAACGGAGAACACTGAAGCTTTCTTT.

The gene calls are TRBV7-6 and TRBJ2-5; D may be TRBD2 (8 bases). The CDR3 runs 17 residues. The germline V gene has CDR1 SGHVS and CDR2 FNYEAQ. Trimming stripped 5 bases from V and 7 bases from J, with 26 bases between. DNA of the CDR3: TGTGCCAGCAGCCCCACGGGGGGGGGACAGCGTGAGGGGACCCAGTACTTC. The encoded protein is CASSPTGGGQREGTQYF.

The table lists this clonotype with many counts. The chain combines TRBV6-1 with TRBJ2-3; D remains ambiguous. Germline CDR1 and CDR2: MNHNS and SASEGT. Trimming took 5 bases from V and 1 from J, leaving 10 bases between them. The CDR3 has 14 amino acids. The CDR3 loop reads CASSPTRGTDTQYF. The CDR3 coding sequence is TGTGCCAGCAGTCCCACCCGGGGCACAGATACGCAGTATTTT.

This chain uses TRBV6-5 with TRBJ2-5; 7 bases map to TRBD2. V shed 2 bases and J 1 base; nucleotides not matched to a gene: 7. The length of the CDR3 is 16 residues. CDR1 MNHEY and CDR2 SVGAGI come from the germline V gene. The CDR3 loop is CASSYGEPSGQETQYF. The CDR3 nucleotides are TGTGCCAGCAGTTACGGGGAGCCTAGCGGCCAAGAGACCCAGTACTTC.

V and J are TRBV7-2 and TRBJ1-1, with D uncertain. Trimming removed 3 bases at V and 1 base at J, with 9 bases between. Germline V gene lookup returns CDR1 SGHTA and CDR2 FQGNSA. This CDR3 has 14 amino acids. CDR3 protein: CASSFGPSNTEAFF. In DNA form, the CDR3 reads TGTGCCAGCAGCTTCGGGCCGTCGAACACTGAAGCTTTCTTT.

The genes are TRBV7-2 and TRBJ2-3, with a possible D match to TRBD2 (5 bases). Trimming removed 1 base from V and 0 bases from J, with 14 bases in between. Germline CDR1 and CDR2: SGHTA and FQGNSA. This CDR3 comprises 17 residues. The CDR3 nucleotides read TGTGCCAGCAGCTTAGGGGTTTGGGAGTCTAGCACAGATACGCAGTATTTT. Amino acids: CASSLGVWESSTDTQYF.

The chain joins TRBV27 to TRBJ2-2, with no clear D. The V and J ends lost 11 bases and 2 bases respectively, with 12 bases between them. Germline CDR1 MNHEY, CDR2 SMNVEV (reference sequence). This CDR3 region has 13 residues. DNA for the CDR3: TGTGCCTCTACACACGGAAACACCGGGGAGCTGTTTTTT. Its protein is CASTHGNTGELFF.

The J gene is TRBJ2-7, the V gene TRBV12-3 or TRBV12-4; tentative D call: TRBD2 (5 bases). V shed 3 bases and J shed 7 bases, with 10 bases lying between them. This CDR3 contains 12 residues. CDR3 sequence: CASSFIPGEQYF. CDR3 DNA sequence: TGTGCCAGCAGTTTCATTCCGGGGGAGCAGTACTTC.

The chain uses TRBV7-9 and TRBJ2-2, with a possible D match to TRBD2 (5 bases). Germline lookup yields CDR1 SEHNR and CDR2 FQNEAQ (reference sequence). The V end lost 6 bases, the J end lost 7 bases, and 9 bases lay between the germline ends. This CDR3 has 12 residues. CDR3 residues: CASRNTSGELFF. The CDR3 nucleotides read TGTGCCAGCAGGAACACTAGCGGGGAGCTGTTTTTT.

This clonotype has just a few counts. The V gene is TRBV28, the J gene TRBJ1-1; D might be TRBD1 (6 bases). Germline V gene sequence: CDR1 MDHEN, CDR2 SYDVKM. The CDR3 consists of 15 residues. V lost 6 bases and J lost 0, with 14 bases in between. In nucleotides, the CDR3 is TGTGCCAGCAGAACCCCACAGGGCCTGAACACTGAAGCTTTCTTT. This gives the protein CASRTPQGLNTEAFF.

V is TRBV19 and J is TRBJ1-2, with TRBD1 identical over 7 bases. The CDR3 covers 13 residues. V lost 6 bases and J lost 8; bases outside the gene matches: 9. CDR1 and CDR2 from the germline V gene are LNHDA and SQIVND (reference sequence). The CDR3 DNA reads TGTGCCAGTAGCGGAACGGGACAGTGGGGCTACACCTTC. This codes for CASSGTGQWGYTF.

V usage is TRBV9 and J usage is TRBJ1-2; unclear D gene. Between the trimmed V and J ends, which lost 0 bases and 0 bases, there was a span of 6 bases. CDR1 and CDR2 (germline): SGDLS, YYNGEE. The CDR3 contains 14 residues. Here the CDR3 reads CASSVAQTNYGYTF. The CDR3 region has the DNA TGTGCCAGCAGCGTAGCCCAAACTAACTATGGCTACACCTTC.

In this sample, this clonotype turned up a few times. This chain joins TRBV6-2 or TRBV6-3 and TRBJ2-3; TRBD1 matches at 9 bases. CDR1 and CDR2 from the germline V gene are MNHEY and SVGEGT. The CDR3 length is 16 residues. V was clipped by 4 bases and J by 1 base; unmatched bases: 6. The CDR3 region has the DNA TGTGCCAGCAGTTTACAGGGGGCGTTGGGCACAGATACGCAGTATTTT. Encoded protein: CASSLQGALGTDTQYF.

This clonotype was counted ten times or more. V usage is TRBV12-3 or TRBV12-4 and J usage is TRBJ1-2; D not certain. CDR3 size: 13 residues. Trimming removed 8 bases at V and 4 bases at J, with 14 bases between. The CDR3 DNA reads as TGTGCCAGCGCCATCGGCCTGGGCTATGGCTACACCTTC. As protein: CASAIGLGYGYTF.

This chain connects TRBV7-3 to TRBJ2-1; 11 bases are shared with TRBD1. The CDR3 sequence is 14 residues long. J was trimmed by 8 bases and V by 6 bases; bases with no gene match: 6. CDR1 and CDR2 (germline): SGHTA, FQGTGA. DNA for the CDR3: TGTGCCAGCAGTAGGGACAGGGGGAGTTATGAGCAGTTCTTC. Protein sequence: CASSRDRGSYEQFF.

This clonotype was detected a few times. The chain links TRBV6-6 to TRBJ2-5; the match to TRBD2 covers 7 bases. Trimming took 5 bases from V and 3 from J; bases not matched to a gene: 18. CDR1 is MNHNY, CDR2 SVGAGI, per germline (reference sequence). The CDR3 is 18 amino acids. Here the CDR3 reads CASSDLDSVGGKEETQYF. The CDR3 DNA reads TGTGCCAGCAGTGACTTAGATTCAGTGGGAGGGAAGGAAGAGACCCAGTACTTC.

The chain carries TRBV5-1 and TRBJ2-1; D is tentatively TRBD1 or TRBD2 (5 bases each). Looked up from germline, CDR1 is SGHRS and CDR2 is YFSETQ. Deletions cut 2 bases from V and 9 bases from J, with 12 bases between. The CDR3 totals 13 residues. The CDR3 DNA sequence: TGCGCCAGCAGCTTTTCGAGGGGCGGTGAGCAGTTCTTC. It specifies CASSFSRGGEQFF.

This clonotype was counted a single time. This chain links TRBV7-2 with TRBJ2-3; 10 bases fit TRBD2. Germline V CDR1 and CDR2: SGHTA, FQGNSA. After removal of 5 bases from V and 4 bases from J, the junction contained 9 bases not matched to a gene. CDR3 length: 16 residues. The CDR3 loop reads CASSQQAGGVADTQYF. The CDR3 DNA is TGTGCCAGCAGCCAACAAGCGGGAGGGGTGGCAGATACGCAGTATTTT.

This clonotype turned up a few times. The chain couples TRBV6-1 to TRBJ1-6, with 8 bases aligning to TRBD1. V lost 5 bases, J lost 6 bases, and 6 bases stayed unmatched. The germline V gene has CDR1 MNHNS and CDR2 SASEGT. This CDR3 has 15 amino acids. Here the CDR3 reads CASSRQGFGNSPLHF. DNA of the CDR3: TGTGCCAGCAGTCGACAGGGGTTCGGTAATTCACCCCTCCACTTT.

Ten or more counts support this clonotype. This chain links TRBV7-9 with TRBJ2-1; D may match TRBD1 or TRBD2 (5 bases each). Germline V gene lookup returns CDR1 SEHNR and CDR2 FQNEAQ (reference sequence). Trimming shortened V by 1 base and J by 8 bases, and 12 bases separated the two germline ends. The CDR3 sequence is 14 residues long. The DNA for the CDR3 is TGTGCCAGCAGCTTAGGGGGGTATTGGGATGAGCAGTTCTTC. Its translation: CASSLGGYWDEQFF.

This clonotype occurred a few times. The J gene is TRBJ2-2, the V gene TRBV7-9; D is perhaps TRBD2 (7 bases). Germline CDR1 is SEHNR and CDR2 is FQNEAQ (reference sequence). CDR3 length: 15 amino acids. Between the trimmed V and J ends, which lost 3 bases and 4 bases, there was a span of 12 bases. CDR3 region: CASSLGGTFTGELFF. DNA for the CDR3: TGTGCCAGCAGCTTGGGGGGGACATTCACCGGGGAGCTGTTTTTT.

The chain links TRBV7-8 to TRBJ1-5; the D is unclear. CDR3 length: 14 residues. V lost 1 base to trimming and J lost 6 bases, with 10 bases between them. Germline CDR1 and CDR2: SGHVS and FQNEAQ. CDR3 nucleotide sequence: TGTGCCAGCAGCTTAGGTCAATCGAGTCAGCCCCAGCATTTT. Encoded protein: CASSLGQSSQPQHF.

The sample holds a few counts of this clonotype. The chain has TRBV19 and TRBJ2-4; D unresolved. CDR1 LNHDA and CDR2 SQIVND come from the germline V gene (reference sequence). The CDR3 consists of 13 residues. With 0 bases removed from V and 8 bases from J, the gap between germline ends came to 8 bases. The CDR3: CASSIDRADIQYF. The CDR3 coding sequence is TGTGCCAGTAGTATAGACCGCGCGGACATTCAGTACTTC.

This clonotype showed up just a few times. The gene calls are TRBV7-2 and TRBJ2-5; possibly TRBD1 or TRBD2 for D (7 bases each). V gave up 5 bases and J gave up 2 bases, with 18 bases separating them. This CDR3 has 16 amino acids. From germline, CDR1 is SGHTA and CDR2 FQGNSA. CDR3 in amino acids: CASSAGGGNAQETQYF. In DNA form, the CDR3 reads TGTGCCAGCAGCGCAGGGGGGGGGAATGCTCAAGAGACCCAGTACTTC.

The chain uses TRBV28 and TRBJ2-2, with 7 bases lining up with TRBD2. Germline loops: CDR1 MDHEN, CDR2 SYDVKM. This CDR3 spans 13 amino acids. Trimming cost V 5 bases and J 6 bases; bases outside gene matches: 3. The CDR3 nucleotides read TGTGCCAGCAGTCAAGGACTAGCCGGGGAGCTGTTTTTT. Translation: CASSQGLAGELFF.

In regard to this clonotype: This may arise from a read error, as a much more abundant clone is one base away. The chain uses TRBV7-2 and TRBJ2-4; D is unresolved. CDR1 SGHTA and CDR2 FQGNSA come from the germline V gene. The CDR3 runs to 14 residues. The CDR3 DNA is TGTGCCGGCAGCCCCGGTCGGACCAAAAACATTCAGTACTTC. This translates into CAGSPGRTKNIQYF. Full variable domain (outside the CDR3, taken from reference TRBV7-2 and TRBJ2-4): GAGVSQSPSNKVTEKGKDVELRCDPISGHTALYWYRQSLGQGLEFLIYFQGNSAPDKSGLPSDRFSAERTGGSVSTLTIQRTQQEDSAVYLCAGSPGRTKNIQYFGAGTRLSVL.

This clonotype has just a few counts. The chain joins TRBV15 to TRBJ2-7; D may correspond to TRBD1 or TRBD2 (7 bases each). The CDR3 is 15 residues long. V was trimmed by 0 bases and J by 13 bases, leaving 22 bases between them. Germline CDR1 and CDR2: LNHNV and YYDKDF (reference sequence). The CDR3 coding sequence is TGTGCCACCAGCAGAGATCGGGGGGTGGACAGGTCGAACTACTTC. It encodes CATSRDRGVDRSNYF.

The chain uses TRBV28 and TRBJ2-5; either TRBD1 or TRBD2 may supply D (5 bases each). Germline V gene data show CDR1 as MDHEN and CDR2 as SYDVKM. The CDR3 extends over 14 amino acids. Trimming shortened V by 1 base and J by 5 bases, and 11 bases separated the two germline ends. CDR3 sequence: CASSLFSEGETQYF. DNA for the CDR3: TGTGCCAGCAGTTTATTTTCAGAGGGGGAGACCCAGTACTTC. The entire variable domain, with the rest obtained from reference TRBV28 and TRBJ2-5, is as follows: DVKVTQSSRYLVKRTGEKVFLECVQDMDHENMFWYRQDPGLGLRLIYFSYDVKMKEKGDIPEGYSVSREKKERFSLILESASTNQTSMYLCASSLFSEGETQYFGPGTRLLVL.

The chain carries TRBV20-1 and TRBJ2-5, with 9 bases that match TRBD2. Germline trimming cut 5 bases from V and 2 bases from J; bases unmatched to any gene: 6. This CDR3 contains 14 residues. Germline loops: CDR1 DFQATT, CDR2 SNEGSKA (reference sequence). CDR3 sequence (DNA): TGCAGTGCTCCCCCGACTAGCGGACAAGAGACCCAGTACTTC. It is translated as CSAPPTSGQETQYF.

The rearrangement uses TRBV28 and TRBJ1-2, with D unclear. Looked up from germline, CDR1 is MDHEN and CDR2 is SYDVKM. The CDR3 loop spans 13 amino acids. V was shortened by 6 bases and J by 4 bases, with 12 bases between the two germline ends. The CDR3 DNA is TGTGCCAGCAGATCCTCGAACGGCTATGGCTACACCTTC. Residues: CASRSSNGYGYTF.

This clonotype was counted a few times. The CDR3 is CASSRQGTSTDTQYF. DNA of the CDR3: TGTGCCAGCAGTAGGCAGGGAACTAGCACAGATACGCAGTATTTT. This chain uses TRBV7-2 with TRBJ2-3, with D perhaps matching TRBD1 (5 bases). The CDR3 is 15 residues long. The germline gives CDR1 SGHTA, CDR2 FQGNSA. Trimming removed 6 bases from V and 0 bases from J, with 13 bases in between.